This T cell receptor beta chain was recovered during a study of OX40 agonist ivuxolimab in advanced cancers. Germline CDR1 reads LNHDA; CDR2 reads SQIVND (reference sequence). Trimming left V 7 bases short and J 7 bases short, with 17 bases between. This CDR3 spans 14 amino acids. Assay used: immunoSEQ multiplex PCR; TCRdb lists only in-frame clones, some missing. The data contain some 97,000 clones, more than 85% of them singletons. The sample in question was CD4+ or CD8+ T cells sorted from blood, obtained in a trial of the OX40 agonist ivuxolimab. V is TRBV19 and J is TRBJ2-1; D not resolved. The receptor's source is an adult with an advanced solid tumor such as melanoma, head and neck, liver or kidney cancer. This chain's CDR3 is CASIGNEERNEQFF. The CDR3 DNA sequence: TGTGCCAGTATTGGGAACGAGGAGAGGAATGAGCAGTTCTTC.